These 31 T cell receptor beta chains originate from one sample sequenced in a study of cytomegalovirus exposure and HLA in healthy donors. PCR primers comprised 60 Vbeta and 13 Jbeta primers. The data were produced by immunoSEQ multiplex PCR, yet TCRdb's version contains in-frame clones alone and is incomplete. The table shows over 60,000 clones, with roughly four fifths occurring only once. Sequenced input: PBMCs. The receptors stem from a man between 65 and 79 years old in good health and CMV-seronegative.

This chain links TRBV10-2 with TRBJ2-5; 13 bases agree with TRBD2. The last part of the DNA fits TRBJ2-7 better; the J call may be wrong. Per germline, CDR1 WSHSY and CDR2 SAAADI. The CDR3 covers 16 residues. The CDR3 loop is CASRTSGSNQIYEQYF. The CDR3 bases are TGCGCCAGTAGGACTAGCGGGAGCAACCAAATCTACGAGCAGTACTTC.

This rearrangement joins TRBV4-3 to TRBJ2-3, with 8 bases identical to TRBD2. CDR3 size: 15 residues. Losses at the gene ends were 5 bases for V and 0 bases for J; bases not matched to a gene: 4. Germline CDR1 LGHNA, CDR2 YSLEER. CDR3 in amino acids: CASSFSGASTDTQYF. As DNA, the CDR3 is TGCGCCAGCAGCTTTAGCGGGGCTAGCACAGATACGCAGTATTTT.

V gene TRBV2 combines with J gene TRBJ1-2; D is unresolved. Germline values: CDR1 SNHLY, CDR2 FYNNEI. V was cut by 4 bases and J by 0 bases, with 9 bases left in between. CDR3 length: 14 amino acids. CDR3 in DNA: TGTGCCAGCAGTGTTGGAGTAACTAACTATGGCTACACCTTC. It yields the protein CASSVGVTNYGYTF.

Only a few counts were recorded for this clone. This sequence joins TRBV5-4 and TRBJ2-3; 7 bases fit TRBD2. The V and J ends lost 1 base and 2 bases, in that order; junction bases with no gene match: 4. CDR3 length: 15 residues. In germline, CDR1 is SGHNT, CDR2 YYREEE (reference sequence). The CDR3 protein is CASSLYGDYTDTQYF. CDR3 DNA: TGTGCCAGCAGCTTGTACGGGGACTACACAGATACGCAGTATTTT.

The rearrangement uses TRBV10-1 and TRBJ2-2; no clear D gene. CDR1 is WNHNN, CDR2 SYGVQD, per germline (reference sequence). CDR3 length: 16 residues. V shed 0 bases and J shed 7 bases, with 15 bases lying between them. The DNA of the CDR3 is TGCGCCAGCAGTGAGTCTCGGCTAGTAGGAATCGGGGAGCTGTTTTTT. It yields the protein CASSESRLVGIGELFF.

V and J are TRBV10-1 and TRBJ2-5; 8 nucleotides match TRBD1. The V gene end was trimmed by 4 bases and the J gene end by 4 bases; junction bases not matched to a gene: 5. CDR1 and CDR2 (germline): WNHNN, SYGVQD (reference sequence). CDR3 length equals 14 residues. CDR3: CASSVSRGRETQYF. In nucleotides, the CDR3 is TGCGCCAGCAGTGTTTCCAGGGGGCGAGAGACCCAGTACTTC.

By frequency in the sample, this clone is medium-sized. The V call is TRBV4-3, the J call TRBJ2-7, with D hard to call. Trimming took 1 base from V and 1 from J, leaving 11 bases between them. The CDR3 has 15 residues. CDR1 LGHNA and CDR2 YSLEER come from the germline V gene. The CDR3 DNA reads TGCGCCAGCAGCCAAGCATTAGCCGAATCCTACGAGCAGTACTTC. As protein: CASSQALAESYEQYF.

In regard to this clone: Additional DNA sequences in this sample encode the identical CDR3. The rearrangement uses TRBV5-5 and TRBJ2-5, with D possibly matching TRBD2 (5 bases). The germline gives CDR1 SGHKS, CDR2 YYEKEE (reference sequence). Trimming cost V 6 bases and J 4 bases, with 19 bases left between them. The CDR3 covers 15 residues. The CDR3 DNA reads as TGTGCCAGCAACACTCACCCCCTGGCGGGAGAGACCCAGTACTTC. Translation: CASNTHPLAGETQYF.

V and J are TRBV5-8 and TRBJ1-4, with D maybe TRBD1 (5 bases). Germline-derived CDR1 and CDR2 are SGHTS and YDEGEE. V was pared by 5 bases and J by 1 base, with 21 bases between. This CDR3 contains 18 residues. CDR3 coding DNA: TGTGCCAGCAGGACTTTCGGGGGTTCCTCGGGAACTAATGAAAAACTGTTTTTT. This translates into CASRTFGGSSGTNEKLFF.

J is TRBJ2-1 and V is TRBV4-3; 8 bases are a match to TRBD2. Trimming cost V 0 bases and J 6 bases; bases outside gene matches: 7. The CDR3 consists of 16 residues. From germline, CDR1 is LGHNA and CDR2 YSLEER. The CDR3 DNA follows: TGCGCCAGCAGCCAAGATACTGGGACTAGTGGCAATGAGCAGTTCTTC. This translates into CASSQDTGTSGNEQFF.

This clone was counted a few times. This chain connects TRBV6-1 to TRBJ2-1; TRBD1 matches 8 bases. V shed 6 bases and J 0 bases; nucleotides not matched to a gene: 4. Germline V gene lookup returns CDR1 MNHNS and CDR2 SASEGT. The CDR3 is 15 amino acids. CDR3 in DNA: TGTGCCAGCAGGGTAACAGGGGGCTCCTACAATGAGCAGTTCTTC. Translating it yields CASRVTGGSYNEQFF.

The J gene is TRBJ2-3, the V gene TRBV9; TRBD1 aligns across 8 bases. This CDR3 is built from 15 residues. V lost 3 bases, J lost 1 base, and 4 bases stayed unmatched. Germline lookup yields CDR1 SGDLS and CDR2 YYNGEE. Here the CDR3 reads CASSGPGQGTDTQYF. The CDR3 bases are TGTGCCAGCAGCGGACCGGGACAGGGCACAGATACGCAGTATTTT.

The rearrangement links TRBV6-5 to TRBJ1-4; the match to TRBD1 covers 9 bases. Per germline, CDR1 MNHEY and CDR2 SVGAGI. V gave up 5 bases and J gave up 8 bases; unmatched junction bases: 9. This CDR3 is 15 amino acids long. CDR3 sequence: CASSRGTGPDEKLFF. The CDR3, as DNA: TGTGCCAGCAGTAGGGGGACAGGGCCGGACGAAAAACTGTTTTTT.

The J gene is TRBJ1-3, the V gene TRBV6-1, with D perhaps matching TRBD1 (6 bases). Germline V gene lookup returns CDR1 MNHNS and CDR2 SASEGT. CDR3 length: 13 residues. The V gene lost 10 bases and the J gene lost 3 bases, with 13 bases spanning the gap. This CDR3 reads CATTARGGNTIYF. The CDR3 DNA sequence: TGTGCCACCACGGCCAGGGGTGGAAACACCATATATTTT.

The V and J genes are TRBV7-2 and TRBJ2-3, with TRBD1 identical over 7 bases. J lost 0 bases, V lost 3 bases, and 3 bases had no gene match. There are 15 residues in the CDR3. Per the germline V gene, CDR1 is SGHTA and CDR2 is FQGNSA. Written as DNA, the CDR3 is TGTGCCAGCAGCTTTAACAGGGGCAGCACAGATACGCAGTATTTT. Translated: CASSFNRGSTDTQYF.

The rearrangement uses TRBV7-8 and TRBJ2-1, with TRBD2 identical over 10 bases. Germline V gene lookup returns CDR1 SGHVS and CDR2 FQNEAQ. With 3 bases clipped from V and 10 bases from J, the junction kept 0 bases outside the gene matches. The CDR3 is 12 residues long. As DNA, the CDR3 is TGTGCCAGCAGCTTGGGACTAGCGGAGCAGTTCTTC. This codes for CASSLGLAEQFF.

This chain uses TRBV6-1 with TRBJ1-3; D unclear. Germline loops: CDR1 MNHNS, CDR2 SASEGT. The V and J ends lost 6 bases and 4 bases respectively, with 10 bases between them. The CDR3 has 13 residues. The CDR3 nucleotides read TGTGCCAGCAGCCCCGTTGAGGGAAACACCATATATTTT. Protein sequence: CASSPVEGNTIYF.

J is TRBJ1-5 and V is TRBV7-8; D is unresolved. Looked up from germline, CDR1 is SGHVS and CDR2 is FQNEAQ. This CDR3 region has 15 residues. V shed 4 bases and J shed 10 bases, with 20 bases lying between them. The CDR3, as DNA: TGTGCCAGCAGCTCCCAGACGGGGTCGGAGATTCCCCAGCATTTT. This encodes CASSSQTGSEIPQHF.

The V call is TRBV2, the J call TRBJ1-6; 8 positions agree with TRBD1. The CDR3 extends over 14 amino acids. With 5 bases clipped from V and 10 bases from J, the junction kept 7 bases outside the gene matches. Per the germline V gene, CDR1 is SNHLY and CDR2 is FYNNEI. The CDR3 bases are TGTGCCAGCAGTAGGGAGACAGGGGACTCACCCCTCCACTTT. It is translated as CASSRETGDSPLHF.

Concerning this clone: Other nucleotide sequences in the sample specify the same CDR3. The chain links TRBV7-8 to TRBJ1-1; tentative D call: TRBD1 (6 bases). The CDR3 extends over 15 amino acids. CDR1 and CDR2 (germline): SGHVS, FQNEAQ. V shed 1 base and J shed 1 base, with 10 bases lying between them. The CDR3, as DNA: TGTGCCAGCAGCTTAGGAGGCAGGGGGAACACTGAAGCTTTCTTT. It specifies CASSLGGRGNTEAFF.

The chain couples TRBV28 to TRBJ2-3, with 9 nucleotides matching TRBD2. This CDR3 is built from 16 residues. V gave up 1 base and J gave up 3 bases; unmatched junction bases: 5. Germline assignment: CDR1 MDHEN and CDR2 SYDVKM. Here the CDR3 DNA reads TGTGCCAGCAGTTTATCGCGGGCGGGGGGGACAGATACGCAGTATTTT. Its translation: CASSLSRAGGTDTQYF.

The rearrangement links TRBV9 to TRBJ2-3; TRBD2 agrees at 10 bases. Germline loops: CDR1 SGDLS, CDR2 YYNGEE. V lost 3 bases and J lost 4; bases outside the gene matches: 14. The CDR3 is 18 residues long. This CDR3 is CASSAQAGGLLVADTQYF. The DNA of the CDR3 is TGTGCCAGCAGCGCGCAAGCGGGAGGGCTCCTCGTGGCAGATACGCAGTATTTT.

The rearrangement uses TRBV10-2 and TRBJ2-5, with 9 bases matching TRBD2. J gave up 1 base and V 6 bases, and 21 bases lay outside the gene matches. Germline V gene data show CDR1 as WSHSY and CDR2 as SAAADI. The CDR3 spans 20 residues. The CDR3 is CASRGAGMVIGLASQETQYF. The CDR3 DNA reads TGCGCCAGCAGGGGGGCTGGAATGGTTATAGGACTAGCGAGCCAAGAGACCCAGTACTTC.

V gene TRBV10-2 combines with J gene TRBJ1-4; D remains unclear. The germline CDR1 and CDR2 sequences are WSHSY and SAAADI. This CDR3 comprises 11 residues. The ends were cut back, 10 bases at V and 8 bases at J, with 11 bases in the middle. The CDR3 DNA follows: TGCGCCACCGGAGACTTGGAAAAACTGTTTTTT. Protein sequence: CATGDLEKLFF.

V and J are TRBV5-6 and TRBJ2-4; 7 positions agree with TRBD1. After removal of 4 bases from V and 1 base from J, the junction contained 11 bases not matched to a gene. Germline-derived CDR1 and CDR2 are SGHDT and YYEEEE. This CDR3 contains 17 residues. CDR3 bases: TGTGCCAGCAGCGAAGGACAGGTGCCGGGGGCCAAAAACATTCAGTACTTC. It encodes CASSEGQVPGAKNIQYF.

The table lists this clone with a few counts. V usage is TRBV19 and J usage is TRBJ1-4; maybe TRBD1 (6 bases). The V gene's germline CDR1 is LNHDA and CDR2 SQIVND (reference sequence). The CDR3 is 13 amino acids. V was pared by 10 bases and J by 5 bases, with 14 bases between. Written as DNA, the CDR3 is TGTGCCACCGGGAGGCAGGGGAATGAAAAACTGTTTTTT. This codes for CATGRQGNEKLFF. The variable domain in full, completed from reference TRBV19 and TRBJ1-4, reads DGGITQSPKYLFRKEGQNVTLSCEQNLNHDAMYWYRQDPGQGLRLIYYSQIVNDFQKGDIAEGYSVSREKKESFPLTVTSAQKNPTAFYLCATGRQGNEKLFFGSGTQLSVL.

This sequence joins TRBV7-2 and TRBJ2-5; 13 nucleotides agree with TRBD2. CDR3 length: 15 amino acids. Germline CDR1 SGHTA, CDR2 FQGNSA. V lost 7 bases, J lost 4 bases, and 6 bases stayed unmatched. The CDR3 region has the DNA TGTGCCAGCAAGACTAGCGGGAGGCATGTAGAGACCCAGTACTTC. It codes for CASKTSGRHVETQYF. Looking up the rest from reference TRBV7-2 and TRBJ2-5 gives the full variable domain: GAGVSQSPSNKVTEKGKDVELRCDPISGHTALYWYRQSLGQGLEFLIYFQGNSAPDKSGLPSDRFSAERTGGSVSTLTIQRTQQEDSAVYLCASKTSGRHVETQYFGPGTRLLVL.

The rearrangement uses TRBV5-5 and TRBJ1-1; 9 bases match TRBD1. CDR1 is SGHKS, CDR2 YYEKEE, per germline (reference sequence). J gave up 3 bases and V 4 bases, and 7 bases lay outside the gene matches. The length of the CDR3 is 15 residues. The CDR3 loop is CASSTLQGADTEAFF. In DNA form, the CDR3 reads TGTGCCAGCAGCACCCTACAGGGGGCTGACACTGAAGCTTTCTTT.

The genes are TRBV7-9 and TRBJ2-5; D might be TRBD2 (5 bases). Germline V gene sequence: CDR1 SEHNR, CDR2 FQNEAQ (reference sequence). The V gene lost 5 bases and the J gene lost 2 bases, with 12 bases spanning the gap. This CDR3 region has 14 residues. This CDR3 reads CASSPREGQETQYF. As DNA, the CDR3 is TGTGCCAGCAGCCCCCGTGAGGGTCAAGAGACCCAGTACTTC.

This chain connects TRBV15 to TRBJ2-1; TRBD1 is a possible D gene (6 bases). With 3 bases removed from V and 5 bases from J, the gap between germline ends came to 14 bases. Germline lookup yields CDR1 LNHNV and CDR2 YYDKDF (reference sequence). The CDR3 runs to 15 residues. DNA for the CDR3: TGTGCCACCAGCAGCCCTTACCGACAGGACAATGAGCAGTTCTTC. This translates into CATSSPYRQDNEQFF.

The chain joins TRBV6-5 to TRBJ2-3; 9 bases are shared with TRBD1. Germline V CDR1 and CDR2: MNHEY, SVGAGI. The CDR3 has 15 amino acids. V lost 6 bases, J lost 2 bases, and 6 bases stayed unmatched. The CDR3: CASSHRGRDTDTQYF. CDR3 nucleotide sequence: TGTGCCAGCAGCCACAGGGGGCGCGACACAGATACGCAGTATTTT.